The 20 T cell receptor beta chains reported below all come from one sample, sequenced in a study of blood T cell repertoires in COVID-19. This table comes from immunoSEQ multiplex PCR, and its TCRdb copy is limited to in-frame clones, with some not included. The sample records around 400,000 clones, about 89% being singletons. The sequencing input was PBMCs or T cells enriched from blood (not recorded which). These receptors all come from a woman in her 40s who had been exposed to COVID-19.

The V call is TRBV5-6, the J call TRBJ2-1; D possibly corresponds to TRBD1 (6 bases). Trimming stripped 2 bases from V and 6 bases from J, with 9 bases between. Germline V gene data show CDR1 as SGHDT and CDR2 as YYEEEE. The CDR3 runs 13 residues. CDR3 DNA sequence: TGTGCCAGCAGCTTTATGACAGGCAATGAGCAGTTCTTC. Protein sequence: CASSFMTGNEQFF.

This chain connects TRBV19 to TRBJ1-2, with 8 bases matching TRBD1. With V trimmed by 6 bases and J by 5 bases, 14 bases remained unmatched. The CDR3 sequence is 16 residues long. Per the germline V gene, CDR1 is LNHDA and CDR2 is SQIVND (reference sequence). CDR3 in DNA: TGTGCCAGTAGGGGAGGACAGGGTTCGGAGGGATATGGCTACACCTTC. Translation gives CASRGGQGSEGYGYTF.

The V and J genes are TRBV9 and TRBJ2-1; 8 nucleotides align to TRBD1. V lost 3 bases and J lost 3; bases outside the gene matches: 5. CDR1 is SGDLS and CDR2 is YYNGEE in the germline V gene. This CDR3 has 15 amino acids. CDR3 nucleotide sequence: TGTGCCAGCAGCGAGGGGGGACAGGACTACAATGAGCAGTTCTTC. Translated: CASSEGGQDYNEQFF.

The CDR3 DNA sequence: TGTGCCAGCAGCCCCTTAGCCGGGGAGCTGTTTTTT. Protein product: CASSPLAGELFF. This rearrangement joins TRBV13 to TRBJ2-2; no clear D. CDR1 and CDR2 (germline): PRHDT, FYEKMQ (reference sequence). V dropped 5 bases and J dropped 6 bases, with 7 bases sitting between them. The CDR3 runs 12 residues.

CDR3 in amino acids: CASSLAFREQFF. Written as DNA, the CDR3 is TGCGCCAGCAGCTTGGCCTTCCGTGAGCAGTTCTTC. The V call is TRBV5-1, the J call TRBJ2-1; D uncertain. CDR1 is SGHRS and CDR2 is YFSETQ in the germline V gene. The CDR3 consists of 12 residues. V lost 0 bases and J 9 bases, leaving 7 bases between the germline ends. Drawing the rest from reference TRBV5-1 and TRBJ2-1, the complete variable domain is KAGVTQTPRYLIKTRGQQVTLSCSPISGHRSVSWYQQTPGQGLQFLFEYFSETQRNKGNFPGRFSGRQFSNSRSEMNVSTLELGDSALYLCASSLAFREQFFGPGTRLTVL.

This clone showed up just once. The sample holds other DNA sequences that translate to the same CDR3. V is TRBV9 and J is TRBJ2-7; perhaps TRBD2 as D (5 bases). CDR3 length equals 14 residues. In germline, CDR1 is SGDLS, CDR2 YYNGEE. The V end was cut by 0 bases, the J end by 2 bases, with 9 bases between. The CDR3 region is CASSVEAAAYEQYF. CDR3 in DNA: TGTGCCAGCAGCGTAGAAGCGGCCGCCTACGAGCAGTACTTC.

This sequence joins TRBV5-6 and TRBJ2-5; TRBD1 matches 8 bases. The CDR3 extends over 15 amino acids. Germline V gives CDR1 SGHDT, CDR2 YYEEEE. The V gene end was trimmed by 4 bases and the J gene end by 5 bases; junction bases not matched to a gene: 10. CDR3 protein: CASSPWDRPVETQYF. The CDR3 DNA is TGTGCCAGCAGCCCCTGGGACAGGCCGGTGGAGACCCAGTACTTC.

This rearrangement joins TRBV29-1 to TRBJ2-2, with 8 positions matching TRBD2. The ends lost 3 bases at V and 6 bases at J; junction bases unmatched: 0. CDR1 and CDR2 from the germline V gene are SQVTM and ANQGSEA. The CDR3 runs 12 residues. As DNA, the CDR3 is TGCAGCGTTGATAGCGGGGCCGGGGAGCTGTTTTTT. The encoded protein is CSVDSGAGELFF.

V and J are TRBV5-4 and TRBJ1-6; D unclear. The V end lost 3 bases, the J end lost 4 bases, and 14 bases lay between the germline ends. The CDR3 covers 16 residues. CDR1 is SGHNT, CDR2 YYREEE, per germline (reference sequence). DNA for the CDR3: TGTGCCAGCAGCTCGAGCCTGGAGGCTTATAATTCACCCCTCCACTTT. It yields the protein CASSSSLEAYNSPLHF.

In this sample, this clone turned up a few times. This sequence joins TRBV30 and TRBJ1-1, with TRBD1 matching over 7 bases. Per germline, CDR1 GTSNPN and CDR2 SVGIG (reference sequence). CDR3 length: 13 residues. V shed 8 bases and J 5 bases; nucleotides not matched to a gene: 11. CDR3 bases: TGTGCCAGACAGCGACAGGGAGCGACTGAAGCTTTCTTT. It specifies CARQRQGATEAFF.

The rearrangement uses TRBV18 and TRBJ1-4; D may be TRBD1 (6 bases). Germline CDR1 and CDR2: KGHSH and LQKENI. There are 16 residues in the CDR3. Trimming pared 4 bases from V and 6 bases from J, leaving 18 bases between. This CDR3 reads CASSRSRGARDEKLFF. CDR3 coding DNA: TGTGCCAGCTCACGATCCCGGGGGGCCAGGGATGAAAAACTGTTTTTT. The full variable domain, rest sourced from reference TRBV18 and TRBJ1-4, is NAGVMQNPRHLVRRRGQEARLRCSPMKGHSHVYWYRQLPEEGLKFMVYLQKENIIDESGMPKERFSAEFPKEGPSILRIQQVVRGDSAAYFCASSRSRGARDEKLFFGSGTQLSVL.

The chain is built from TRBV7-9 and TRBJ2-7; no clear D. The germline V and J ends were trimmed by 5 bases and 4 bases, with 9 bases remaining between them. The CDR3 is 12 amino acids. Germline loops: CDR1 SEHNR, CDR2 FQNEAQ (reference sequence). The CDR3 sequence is CASSPTSYEQYF. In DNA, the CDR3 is TGTGCCAGCAGCCCCACTTCATACGAGCAGTACTTC.

This CDR3 reads CASSSVGGYGYTF. CDR3 nucleotide sequence: TGTGCCAGCAGCTCCGTCGGCGGGTATGGCTACACCTTC. This chain joins TRBV9 and TRBJ1-2; D call uncertain. Germline loops: CDR1 SGDLS, CDR2 YYNGEE. The CDR3 is made up of 13 amino acids. V lost 4 bases and J lost 5, with 12 bases in between.

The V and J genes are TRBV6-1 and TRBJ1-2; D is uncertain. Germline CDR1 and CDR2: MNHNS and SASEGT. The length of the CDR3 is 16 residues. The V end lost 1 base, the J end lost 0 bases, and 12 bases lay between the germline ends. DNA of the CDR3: TGTGCCAGCAGTGAAGGGGTGTATGCGGCTAACTATGGCTACACCTTC. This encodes CASSEGVYAANYGYTF.

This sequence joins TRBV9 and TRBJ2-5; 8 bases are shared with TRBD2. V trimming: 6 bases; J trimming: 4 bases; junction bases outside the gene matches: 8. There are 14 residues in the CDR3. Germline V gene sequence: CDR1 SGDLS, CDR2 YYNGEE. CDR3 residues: CASTPRGGSETQYF. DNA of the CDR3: TGTGCCAGCACCCCACGGGGGGGGTCAGAGACCCAGTACTTC.

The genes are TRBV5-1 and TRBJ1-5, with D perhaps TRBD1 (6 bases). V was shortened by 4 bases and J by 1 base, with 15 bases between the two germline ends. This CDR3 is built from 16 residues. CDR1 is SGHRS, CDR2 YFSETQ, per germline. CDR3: CASSLDSGGSNQPQHF. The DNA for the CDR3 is TGCGCCAGCAGCCTGGACAGCGGCGGGAGCAATCAGCCCCAGCATTTT.

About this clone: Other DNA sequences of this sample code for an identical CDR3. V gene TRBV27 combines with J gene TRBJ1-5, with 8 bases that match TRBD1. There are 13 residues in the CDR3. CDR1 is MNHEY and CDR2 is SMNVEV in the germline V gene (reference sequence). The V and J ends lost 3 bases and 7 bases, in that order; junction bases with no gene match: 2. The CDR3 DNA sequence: TGTGCCAGCAGTTTGACAGGGGTGCAGCCCCAGCATTTT. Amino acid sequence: CASSLTGVQPQHF.

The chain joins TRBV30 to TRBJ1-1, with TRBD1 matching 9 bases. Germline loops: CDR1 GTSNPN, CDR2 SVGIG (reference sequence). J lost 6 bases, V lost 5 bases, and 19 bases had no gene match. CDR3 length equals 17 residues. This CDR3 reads CAWSHLLLGQGGPEAFF. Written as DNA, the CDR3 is TGTGCCTGGTCACACCTACTACTGGGACAGGGAGGGCCTGAAGCTTTCTTT.

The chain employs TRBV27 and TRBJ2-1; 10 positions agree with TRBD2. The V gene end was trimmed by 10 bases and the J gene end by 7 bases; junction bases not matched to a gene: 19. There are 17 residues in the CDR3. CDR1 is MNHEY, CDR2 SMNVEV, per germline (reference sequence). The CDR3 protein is CAIRRASGGTTGNEQFF. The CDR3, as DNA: TGTGCCATTAGAAGGGCTAGCGGGGGTACCACCGGGAATGAGCAGTTCTTC.

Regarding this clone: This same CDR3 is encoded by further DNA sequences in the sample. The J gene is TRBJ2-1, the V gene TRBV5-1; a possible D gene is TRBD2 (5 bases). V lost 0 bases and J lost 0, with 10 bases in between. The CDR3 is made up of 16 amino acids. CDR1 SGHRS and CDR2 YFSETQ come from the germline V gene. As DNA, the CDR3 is TGCGCCAGCAGCTTGGGAGGGCTAAGCTCCTACAATGAGCAGTTCTTC. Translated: CASSLGGLSSYNEQFF. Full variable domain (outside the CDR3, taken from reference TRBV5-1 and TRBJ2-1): KAGVTQTPRYLIKTRGQQVTLSCSPISGHRSVSWYQQTPGQGLQFLFEYFSETQRNKGNFPGRFSGRQFSNSRSEMNVSTLELGDSALYLCASSLGGLSSYNEQFFGPGTRLTVL.